The source of this T cell receptor beta chain is a study of T cells in localized non-small cell lung cancer. Points from the study as a whole: Sequencing was restricted to one tumor region; therefore, heterogeneity remains possible. Clonality of T cells reached its maximum in uninvolved adjacent lung, surpassing tumor. Median approximately 50 top-100 tumor clones were shared with paired adjacent lung. Longer overall survival was seen with higher T cell density measured in blood.

Assay: immunoSEQ multiplex PCR; the TCRdb copy retains only in-frame clones and omits some. The sample holds 30,000 to 45,000 clones, roughly 88% seen once. With respect to this clone: Its matching antigen is unknown.

The TCR comes from a woman aged 40-75 years with stage I lung adenocarcinoma. The sample was peripheral blood, taken before any cancer treatment.

The CDR3, as DNA: TGTGCCAGCAGTTCCTTCGCGACAGGGGGGGACGAGCAGTACTTC. This gives the protein CASSSFATGGDEQYF. J is TRBJ2-7 and V is TRBV28; the match to TRBD1 covers 9 bases. V lost 4 bases to trimming and J lost 5 bases; unmatched junction nucleotides: 9. The V gene's germline CDR1 is MDHEN and CDR2 SYDVKM. The CDR3 sequence is 15 residues long.